This TCR beta chain was recovered during a study of CD8 T cells in ankylosing spondylitis. After removal of 4 bases from V and 2 bases from J, the junction contained 8 bases not matched to a gene. CDR3 length: 16 amino acids. Germline values: CDR1 SGDLS, CDR2 YYNGEE. For TCR beta, libraries came from quantitative 5'-RACE with molecular barcodes. TCRdb used MiXCR to reprocess the 5' RACE reads, holding one entry per CDR3 protein. The sample shows about 30,000 distinct CDR3 sequences, less than 5.5% of them seen only once. This clonotype was picked up many times. This sequence joins TRBV9 and TRBJ2-7; 11 bases match TRBD2. Sequenced: blood, either unsorted or a sorted T cell fraction (not recorded which). This TCR came from a female donor with ankylosing spondylitis or in good health (not recorded which). CDR3 loop: CASSRQSSGRAYEQYF. The DNA for the CDR3 is TGTGCCAGCAGCCGACAAAGTAGCGGGAGGGCCTACGAGCAGTACTTC.